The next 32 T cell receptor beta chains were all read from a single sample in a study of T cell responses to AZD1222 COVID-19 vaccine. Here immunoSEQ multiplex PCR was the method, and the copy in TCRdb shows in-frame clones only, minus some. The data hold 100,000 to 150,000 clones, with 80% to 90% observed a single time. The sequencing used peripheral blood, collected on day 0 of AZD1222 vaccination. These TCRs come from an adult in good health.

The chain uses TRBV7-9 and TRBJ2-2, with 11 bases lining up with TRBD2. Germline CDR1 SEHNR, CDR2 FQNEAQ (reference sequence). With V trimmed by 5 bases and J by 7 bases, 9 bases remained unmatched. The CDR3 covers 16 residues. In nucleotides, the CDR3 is TGTGCCAGCAGCATCCAAAGGGGACTAGCGGACGGGGAGCTGTTTTTT. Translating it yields CASSIQRGLADGELFF.

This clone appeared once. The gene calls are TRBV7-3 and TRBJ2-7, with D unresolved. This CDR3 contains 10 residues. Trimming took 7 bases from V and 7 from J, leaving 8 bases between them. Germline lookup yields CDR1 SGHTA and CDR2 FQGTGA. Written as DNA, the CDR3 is TGTGCCAGCACCCCTGAAGAGCAGTACTTC. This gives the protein CASTPEEQYF.

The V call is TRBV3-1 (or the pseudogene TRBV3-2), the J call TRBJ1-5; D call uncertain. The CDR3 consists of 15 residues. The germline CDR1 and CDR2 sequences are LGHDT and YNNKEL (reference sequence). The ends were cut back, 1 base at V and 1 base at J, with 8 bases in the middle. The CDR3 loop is CASSQGPGSNQPQHF. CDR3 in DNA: TGTGCCAGCAGCCAAGGACCTGGAAGCAATCAGCCCCAGCATTTT.

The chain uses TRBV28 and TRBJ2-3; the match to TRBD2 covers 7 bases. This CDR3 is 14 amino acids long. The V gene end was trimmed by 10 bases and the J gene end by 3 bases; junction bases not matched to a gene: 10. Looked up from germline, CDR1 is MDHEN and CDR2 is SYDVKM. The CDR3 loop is CATLSGINTDTQYF. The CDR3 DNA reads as TGTGCCACCTTGAGCGGGATCAATACAGATACGCAGTATTTT. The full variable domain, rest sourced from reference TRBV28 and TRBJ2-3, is DVKVTQSSRYLVKRTGEKVFLECVQDMDHENMFWYRQDPGLGLRLIYFSYDVKMKEKGDIPEGYSVSREKKERFSLILESASTNQTSMYLCATLSGINTDTQYFGPGTRLTVL.

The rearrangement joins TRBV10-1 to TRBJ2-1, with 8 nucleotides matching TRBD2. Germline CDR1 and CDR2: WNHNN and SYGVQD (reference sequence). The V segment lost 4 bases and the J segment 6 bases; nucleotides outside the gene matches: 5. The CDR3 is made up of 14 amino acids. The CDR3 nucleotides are TGCGCCAGCAGTGTTCCCGGGACTAGCAATGAGCAGTTCTTC. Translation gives CASSVPGTSNEQFF.

CDR3 protein: CASSLLANTGELFF. The CDR3 region has the DNA TGCGCCAGCAGCTTGTTAGCGAACACCGGGGAGCTGTTTTTT. V gene TRBV5-1 combines with J gene TRBJ2-2; D ambiguous. The CDR3 consists of 14 residues. Germline lookup yields CDR1 SGHRS and CDR2 YFSETQ. V dropped 1 base and J dropped 0 bases, with 4 bases sitting between them.

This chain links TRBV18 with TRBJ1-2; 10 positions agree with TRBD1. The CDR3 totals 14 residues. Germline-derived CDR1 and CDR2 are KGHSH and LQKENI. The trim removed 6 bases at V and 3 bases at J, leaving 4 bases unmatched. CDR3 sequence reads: CASSLGTGDYGYTF. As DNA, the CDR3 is TGTGCCAGCTCCCTCGGGACAGGGGACTATGGCTACACCTTC.

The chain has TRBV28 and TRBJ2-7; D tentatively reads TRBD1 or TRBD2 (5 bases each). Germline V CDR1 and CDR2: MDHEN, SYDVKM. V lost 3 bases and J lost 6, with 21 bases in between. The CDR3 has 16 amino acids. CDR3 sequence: CASSLPLGRGASEQYF. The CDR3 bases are TGTGCCAGCAGTTTGCCCCTCGGCCGGGGCGCCTCCGAGCAGTACTTC.

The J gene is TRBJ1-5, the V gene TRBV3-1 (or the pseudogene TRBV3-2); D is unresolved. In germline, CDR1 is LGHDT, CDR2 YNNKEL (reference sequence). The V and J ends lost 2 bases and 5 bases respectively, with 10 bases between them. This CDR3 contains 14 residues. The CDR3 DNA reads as TGTGCCAGCAGCCAACTTATAAGTGATCAGCCCCAGCATTTT. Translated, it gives CASSQLISDQPQHF.

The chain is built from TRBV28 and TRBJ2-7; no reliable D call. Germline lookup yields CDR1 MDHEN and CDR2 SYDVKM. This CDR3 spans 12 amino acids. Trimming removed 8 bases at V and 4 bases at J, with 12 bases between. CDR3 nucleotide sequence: TGTGCCAGCCATGCCGTAGGGTACGAGCAGTACTTC. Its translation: CASHAVGYEQYF.

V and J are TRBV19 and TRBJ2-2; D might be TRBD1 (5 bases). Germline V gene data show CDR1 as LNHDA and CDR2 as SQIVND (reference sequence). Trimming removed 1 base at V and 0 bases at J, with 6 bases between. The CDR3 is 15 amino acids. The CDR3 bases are TGTGCCAGTAGTATAGTGACAGCGAACACCGGGGAGCTGTTTTTT. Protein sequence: CASSIVTANTGELFF.

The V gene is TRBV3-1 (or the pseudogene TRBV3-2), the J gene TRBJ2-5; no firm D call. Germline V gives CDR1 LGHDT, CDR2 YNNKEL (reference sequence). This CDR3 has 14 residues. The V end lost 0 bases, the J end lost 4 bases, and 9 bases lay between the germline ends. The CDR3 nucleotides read TGTGCCAGCAGCCAAGATCGATGGGGAGAGACCCAGTACTTC. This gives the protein CASSQDRWGETQYF.

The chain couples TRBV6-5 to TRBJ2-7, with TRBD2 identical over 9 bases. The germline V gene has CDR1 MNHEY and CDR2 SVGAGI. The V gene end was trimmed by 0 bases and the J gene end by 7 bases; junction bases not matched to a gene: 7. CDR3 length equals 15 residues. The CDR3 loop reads CASSYSGLALWEQYF. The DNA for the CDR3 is TGTGCCAGCAGTTACTCGGGACTAGCACTGTGGGAGCAGTACTTC.

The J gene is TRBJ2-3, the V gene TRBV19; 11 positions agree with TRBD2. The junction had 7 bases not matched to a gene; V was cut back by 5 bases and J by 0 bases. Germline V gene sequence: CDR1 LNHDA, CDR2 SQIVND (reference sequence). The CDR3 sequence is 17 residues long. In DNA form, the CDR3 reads TGTGCCAGTAGTTCCGGACTAGCGGGCCCCAGCACAGATACGCAGTATTTT. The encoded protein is CASSSGLAGPSTDTQYF.

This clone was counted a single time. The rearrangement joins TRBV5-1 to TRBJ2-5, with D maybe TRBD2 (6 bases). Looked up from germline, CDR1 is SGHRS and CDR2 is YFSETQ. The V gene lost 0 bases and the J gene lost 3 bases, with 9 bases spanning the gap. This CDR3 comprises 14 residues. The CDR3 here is CASSLGAGEETQYF. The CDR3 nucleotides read TGCGCCAGCAGCTTGGGAGCGGGTGAAGAGACCCAGTACTTC.

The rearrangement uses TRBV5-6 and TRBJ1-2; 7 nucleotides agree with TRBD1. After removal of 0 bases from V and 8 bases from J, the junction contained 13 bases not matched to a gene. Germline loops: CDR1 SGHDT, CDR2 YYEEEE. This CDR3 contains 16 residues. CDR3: CASSLGAGTVFDGYTF. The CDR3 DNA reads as TGTGCCAGCAGCTTGGGAGCCGGGACAGTATTTGACGGCTACACCTTC.

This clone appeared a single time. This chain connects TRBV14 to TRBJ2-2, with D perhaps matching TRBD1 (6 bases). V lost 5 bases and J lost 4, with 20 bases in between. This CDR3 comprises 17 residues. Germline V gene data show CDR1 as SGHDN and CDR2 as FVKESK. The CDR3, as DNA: TGTGCCAGCAGCGGGTTCCAGGGGTCGATGGGCACCGGGGAGCTGTTTTTT. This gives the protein CASSGFQGSMGTGELFF.

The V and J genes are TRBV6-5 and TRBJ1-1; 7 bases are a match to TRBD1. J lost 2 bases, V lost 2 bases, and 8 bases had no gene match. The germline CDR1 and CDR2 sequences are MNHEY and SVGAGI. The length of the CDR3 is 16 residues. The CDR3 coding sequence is TGTGCCAGCAGTTACGGAAAGACAGGGATTAACACTGAAGCTTTCTTT. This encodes CASSYGKTGINTEAFF.

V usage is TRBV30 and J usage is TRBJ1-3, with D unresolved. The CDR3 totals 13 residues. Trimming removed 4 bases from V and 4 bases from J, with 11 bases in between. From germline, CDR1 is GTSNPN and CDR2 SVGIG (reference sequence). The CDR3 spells CAWTSGDGNTIYF. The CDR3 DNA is TGTGCCTGGACATCGGGAGACGGAAACACCATATATTTT.

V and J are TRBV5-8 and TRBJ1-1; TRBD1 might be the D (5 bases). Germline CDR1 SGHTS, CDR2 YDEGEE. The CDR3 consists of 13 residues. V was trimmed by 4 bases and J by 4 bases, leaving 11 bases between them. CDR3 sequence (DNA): TGTGCCAGCAGCCGCCAGGGAACCACTGAAGCTTTCTTT. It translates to CASSRQGTTEAFF. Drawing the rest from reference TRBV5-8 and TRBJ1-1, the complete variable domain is EAGVTQSPTHLIKTRGQQATLRCSPISGHTSVYWYQQALGLGLQFLLWYDEGEERNRGNFPPRFSGRQFPNYSSELNVNALELEDSALYLCASSRQGTTEAFFGQGTRLTVV.

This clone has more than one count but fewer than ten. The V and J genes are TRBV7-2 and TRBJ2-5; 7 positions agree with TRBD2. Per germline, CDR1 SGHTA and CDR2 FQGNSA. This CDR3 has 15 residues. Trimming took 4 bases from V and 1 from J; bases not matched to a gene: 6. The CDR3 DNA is TGTGCCAGCAGCTCTCGTGCTAGCGGCCAAGAGACCCAGTACTTC. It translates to CASSSRASGQETQYF.

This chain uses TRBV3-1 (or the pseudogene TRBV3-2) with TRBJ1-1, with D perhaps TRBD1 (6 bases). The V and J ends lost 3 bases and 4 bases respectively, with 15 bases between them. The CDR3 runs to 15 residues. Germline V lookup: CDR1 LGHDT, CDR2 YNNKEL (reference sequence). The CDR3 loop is CASSHGGGLGTEAFF. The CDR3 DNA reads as TGTGCCAGCAGCCATGGGGGGGGGCTGGGCACTGAAGCTTTCTTT.

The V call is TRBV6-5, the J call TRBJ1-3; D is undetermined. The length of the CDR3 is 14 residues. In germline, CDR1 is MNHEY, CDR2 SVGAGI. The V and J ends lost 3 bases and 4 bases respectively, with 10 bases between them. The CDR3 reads CASSYNDGGNTIYF. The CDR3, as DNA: TGTGCCAGCAGTTATAACGACGGAGGAAACACCATATATTTT.

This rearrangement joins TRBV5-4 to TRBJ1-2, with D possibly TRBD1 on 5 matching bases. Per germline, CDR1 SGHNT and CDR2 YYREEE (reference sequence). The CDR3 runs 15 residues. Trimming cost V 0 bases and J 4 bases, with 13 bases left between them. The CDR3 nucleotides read TGTGCCAGCAGCTTGGCGGCGACCGACAGCTATGGCTACACCTTC. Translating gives CASSLAATDSYGYTF.

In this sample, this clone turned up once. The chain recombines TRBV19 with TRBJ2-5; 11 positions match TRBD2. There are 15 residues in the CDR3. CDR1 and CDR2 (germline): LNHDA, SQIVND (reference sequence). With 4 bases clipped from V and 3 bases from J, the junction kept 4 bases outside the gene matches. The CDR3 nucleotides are TGTGCCAGTAGTAGTTTAGCGGGGGGGAAAGAGACCCAGTACTTC. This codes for CASSSLAGGKETQYF.

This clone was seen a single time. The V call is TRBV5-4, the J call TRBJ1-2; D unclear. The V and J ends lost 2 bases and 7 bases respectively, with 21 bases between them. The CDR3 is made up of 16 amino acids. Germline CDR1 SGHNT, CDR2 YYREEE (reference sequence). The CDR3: CASSFIDLRGKSGYTF. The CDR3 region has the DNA TGTGCCAGCAGCTTCATTGACCTTCGCGGGAAGAGTGGCTACACCTTC.

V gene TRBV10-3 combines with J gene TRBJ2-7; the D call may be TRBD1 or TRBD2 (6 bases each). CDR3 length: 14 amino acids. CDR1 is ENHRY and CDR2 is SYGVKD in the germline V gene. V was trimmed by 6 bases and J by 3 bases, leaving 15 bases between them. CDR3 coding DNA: TGTGCCATCAGAGACGGGGGCATATACTACGAGCAGTACTTC. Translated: CAIRDGGIYYEQYF.

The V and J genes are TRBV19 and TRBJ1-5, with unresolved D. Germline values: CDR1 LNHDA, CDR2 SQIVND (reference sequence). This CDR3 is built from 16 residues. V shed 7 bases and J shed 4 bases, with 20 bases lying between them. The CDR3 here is CASKPTYRRMNQPQHF. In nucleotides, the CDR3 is TGTGCCAGTAAGCCCACTTACAGAAGGATGAATCAGCCCCAGCATTTT. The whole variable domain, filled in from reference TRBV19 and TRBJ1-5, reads DGGITQSPKYLFRKEGQNVTLSCEQNLNHDAMYWYRQDPGQGLRLIYYSQIVNDFQKGDIAEGYSVSREKKESFPLTVTSAQKNPTAFYLCASKPTYRRMNQPQHFGDGTRLSIL.

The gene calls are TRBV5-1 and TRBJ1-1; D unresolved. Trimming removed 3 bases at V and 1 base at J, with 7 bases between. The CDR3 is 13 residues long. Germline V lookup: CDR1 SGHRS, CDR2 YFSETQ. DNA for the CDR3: TGCGCCAGCAGCTCTACAGAGAACACTGAAGCTTTCTTT. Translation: CASSSTENTEAFF.

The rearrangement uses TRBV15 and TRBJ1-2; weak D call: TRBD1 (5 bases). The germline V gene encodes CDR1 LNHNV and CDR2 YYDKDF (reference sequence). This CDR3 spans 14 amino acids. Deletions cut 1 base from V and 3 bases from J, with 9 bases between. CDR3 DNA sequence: TGTGCCACCAGCAGAGCGGGAGGGGACTATGGCTACACCTTC. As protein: CATSRAGGDYGYTF.

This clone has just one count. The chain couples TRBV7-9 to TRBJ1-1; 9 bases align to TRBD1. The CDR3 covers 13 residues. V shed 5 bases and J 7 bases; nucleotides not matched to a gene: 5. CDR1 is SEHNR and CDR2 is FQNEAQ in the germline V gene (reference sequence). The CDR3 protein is CASSRDRVGEAFF. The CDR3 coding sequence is TGTGCCAGCAGCCGGGACAGGGTCGGTGAAGCTTTCTTT.

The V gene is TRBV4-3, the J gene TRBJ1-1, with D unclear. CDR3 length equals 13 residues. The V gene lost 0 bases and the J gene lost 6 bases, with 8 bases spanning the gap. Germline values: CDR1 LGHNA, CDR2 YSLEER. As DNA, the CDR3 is TGCGCCAGCAGCCAAGAATCGGGTGCTGAAGCTTTCTTT. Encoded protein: CASSQESGAEAFF.